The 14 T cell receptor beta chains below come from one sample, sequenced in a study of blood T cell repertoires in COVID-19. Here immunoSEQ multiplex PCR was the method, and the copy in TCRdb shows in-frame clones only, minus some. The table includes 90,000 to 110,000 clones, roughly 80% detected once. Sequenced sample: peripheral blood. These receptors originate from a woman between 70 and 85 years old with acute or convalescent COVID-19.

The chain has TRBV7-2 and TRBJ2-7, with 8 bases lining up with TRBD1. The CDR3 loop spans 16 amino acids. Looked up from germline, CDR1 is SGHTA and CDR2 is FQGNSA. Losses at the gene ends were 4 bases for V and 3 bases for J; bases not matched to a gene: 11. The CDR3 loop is CASSSSRGTGGYEQYF. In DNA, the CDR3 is TGTGCCAGCAGCTCCAGCCGCGGCACAGGGGGCTACGAGCAGTACTTC.

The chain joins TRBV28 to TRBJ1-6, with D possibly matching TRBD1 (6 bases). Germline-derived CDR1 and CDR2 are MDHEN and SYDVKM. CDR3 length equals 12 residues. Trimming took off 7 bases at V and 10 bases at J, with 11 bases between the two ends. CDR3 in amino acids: CASTITGSPLHF. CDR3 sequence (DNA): TGTGCCAGCACCATTACAGGGTCACCCCTCCACTTT.

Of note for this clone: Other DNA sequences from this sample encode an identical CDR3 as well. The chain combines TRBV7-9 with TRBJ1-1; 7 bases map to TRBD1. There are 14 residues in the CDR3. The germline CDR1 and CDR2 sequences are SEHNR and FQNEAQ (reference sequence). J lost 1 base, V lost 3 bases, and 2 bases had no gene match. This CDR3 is CASSLTGTNTEAFF. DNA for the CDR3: TGTGCCAGCAGCTTGACAGGGACGAACACTGAAGCTTTCTTT.

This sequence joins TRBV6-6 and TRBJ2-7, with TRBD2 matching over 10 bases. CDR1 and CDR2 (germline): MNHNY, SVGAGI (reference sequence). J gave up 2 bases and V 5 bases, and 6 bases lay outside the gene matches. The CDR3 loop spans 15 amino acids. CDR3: CASSPTSGATYEQYF. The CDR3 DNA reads TGTGCCAGCAGTCCAACTAGCGGGGCCACCTACGAGCAGTACTTC.

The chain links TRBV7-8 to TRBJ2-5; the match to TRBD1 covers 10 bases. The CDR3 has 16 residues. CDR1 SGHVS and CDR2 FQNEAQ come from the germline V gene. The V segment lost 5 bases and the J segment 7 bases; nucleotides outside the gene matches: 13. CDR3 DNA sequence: TGTGCCAGCAGCCGGGGGACCGGGACAGGGGAAGTGACCCAGTACTTC. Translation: CASSRGTGTGEVTQYF.

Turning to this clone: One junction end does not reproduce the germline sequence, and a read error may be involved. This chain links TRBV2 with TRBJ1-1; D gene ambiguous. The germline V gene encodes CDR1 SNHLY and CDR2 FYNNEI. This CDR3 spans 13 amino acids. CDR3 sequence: CASSEVRNAEAFF. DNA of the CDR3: TGTGCCAGCAGTGAGGTGAGGAACGCTGAAGCTTTCTTT.

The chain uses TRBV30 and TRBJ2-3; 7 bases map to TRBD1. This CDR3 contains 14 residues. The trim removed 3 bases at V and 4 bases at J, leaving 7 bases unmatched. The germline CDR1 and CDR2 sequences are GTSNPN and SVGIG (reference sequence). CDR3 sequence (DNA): TGTGCCTGGAGCCGGGACAGCCGAGCAGATACGCAGTATTTT. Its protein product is CAWSRDSRADTQYF.

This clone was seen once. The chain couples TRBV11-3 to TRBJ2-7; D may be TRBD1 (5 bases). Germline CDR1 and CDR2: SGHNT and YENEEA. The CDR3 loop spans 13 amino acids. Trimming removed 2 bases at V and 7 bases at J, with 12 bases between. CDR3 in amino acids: CASSLSSGYEQYF. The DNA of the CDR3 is TGTGCCAGCAGCTTATCGTCAGGGTATGAGCAGTACTTC.

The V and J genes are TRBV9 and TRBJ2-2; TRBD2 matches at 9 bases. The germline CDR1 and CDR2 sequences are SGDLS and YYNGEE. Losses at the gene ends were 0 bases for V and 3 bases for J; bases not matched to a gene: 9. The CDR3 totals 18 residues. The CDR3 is CASSVVSGAGGHTGELFF. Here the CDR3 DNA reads TGTGCCAGCAGCGTAGTAAGTGGAGCGGGGGGACACACCGGGGAGCTGTTTTTT. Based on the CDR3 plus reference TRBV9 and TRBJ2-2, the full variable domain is DSGVTQTPKHLITATGQRVTLRCSPRSGDLSVYWYQQSLDQGLQFLIQYYNGEERAKGNILERFSAQQFPDLHSELNLSSLELGDSALYFCASSVVSGAGGHTGELFFGEGSRLTVL.

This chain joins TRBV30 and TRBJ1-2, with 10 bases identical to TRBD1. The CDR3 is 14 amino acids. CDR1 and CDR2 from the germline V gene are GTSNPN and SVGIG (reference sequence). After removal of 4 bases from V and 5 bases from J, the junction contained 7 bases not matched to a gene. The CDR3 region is CAWNRDRGEYGYTF. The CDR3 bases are TGTGCCTGGAACCGGGACAGGGGAGAGTATGGCTACACCTTC.

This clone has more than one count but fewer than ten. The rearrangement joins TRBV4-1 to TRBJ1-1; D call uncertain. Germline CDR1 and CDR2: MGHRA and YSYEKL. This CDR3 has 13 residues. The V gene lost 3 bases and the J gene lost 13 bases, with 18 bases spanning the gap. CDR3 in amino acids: CASSQPRGKQLFF. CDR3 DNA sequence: TGCGCCAGCAGCCAGCCGAGAGGGAAACAACTTTTCTTT.

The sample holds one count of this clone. CDR3 nucleotide sequence: TGTGCCAGTAAGACCGGGACAGGGTTAGGTGGCTACACCTTC. Protein product: CASKTGTGLGGYTF. The V call is TRBV6-5, the J call TRBJ1-2, with TRBD1 matching over 9 bases. Germline V gene lookup returns CDR1 MNHEY and CDR2 SVGAGI. Germline trimming cut 9 bases from V and 7 bases from J; bases unmatched to any gene: 12. CDR3 length: 14 residues.

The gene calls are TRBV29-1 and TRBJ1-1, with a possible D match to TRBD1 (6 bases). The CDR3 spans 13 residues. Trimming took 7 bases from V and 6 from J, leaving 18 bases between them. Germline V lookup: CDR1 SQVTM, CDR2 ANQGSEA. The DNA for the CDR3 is TGCAGCGCCCAGGGGCAGCGGGACGCTGAAGCTTTCTTT. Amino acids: CSAQGQRDAEAFF.

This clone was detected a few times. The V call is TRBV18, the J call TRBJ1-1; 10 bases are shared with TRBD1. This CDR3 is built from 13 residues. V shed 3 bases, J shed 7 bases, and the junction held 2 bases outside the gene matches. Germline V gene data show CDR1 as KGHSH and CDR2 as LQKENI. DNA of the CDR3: TGTGCCAGCTCACCGGGACAGGGGATTGAAGCTTTCTTT. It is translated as CASSPGQGIEAFF. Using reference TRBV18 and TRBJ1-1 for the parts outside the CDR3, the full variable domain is NAGVMQNPRHLVRRRGQEARLRCSPMKGHSHVYWYRQLPEEGLKFMVYLQKENIIDESGMPKERFSAEFPKEGPSILRIQQVVRGDSAAYFCASSPGQGIEAFFGQGTRLTVV.